A selection of T cell receptor beta chains follows, all from one sample in a study of T-cell memory formation after mild COVID-19. TCRdb passed the 5' RACE reads through MiXCR, listing each CDR3 protein once. The data hold 350,000 or so distinct CDR3 sequences, with approximately 12% observed a single time. Material: PBMCs or a T cell subset sorted from them (not recorded which). The source is a man younger than 35 who had mild COVID-19 (a few samples of this study predate the infection). Cell type and time point are not known. CDR3s include the opening cysteine and the closing phenylalanine or tryptophan. The order of the fields is D gene, V gene, J gene, clone size, CDR3 protein, CDR3 DNA. A D gene is named only where the DNA matches it firmly. Expanded clones are given a class, and other clones once, few, many or no size at all.

TRBD1	TRBV6-6	TRBJ2-1	few	CASRAQGRDEQFF	TGTGCCAGCAGAGCACAGGGGCGGGATGAGCAGTTCTTC
-	TRBV11-2	TRBJ2-5	few	CASSNPAEQETQYF	TGTGCCAGCAGCAACCCAGCAGAACAAGAGACCCAGTACTTC
-	TRBV7-9	TRBJ1-4	few	CASSLRAGLGEKLFF	TGTGCCAGCAGCTTACGAGCCGGGTTGGGTGAAAAACTGTTTTTT
-	TRBV3-1	TRBJ1-2	once	CASSPRRQAYGYTF	TGTGCCAGCAGCCCCCGGAGACAAGCTTATGGCTACACCTTC
-	TRBV12-3/TRBV12-4	TRBJ1-6	-	CASRQFGGMNSPLHF	TGTGCCAGCAGACAATTCGGAGGGATGAATTCACCCCTCCACTTT
-	TRBV6-5	TRBJ1-3	-	CASSRGGSGNTIYF	TGTGCCAGCAGTCGAGGGGGCTCTGGAAACACCATATATTTT
TRBD1	TRBV12-3/TRBV12-4	TRBJ2-5	few	CASSSYNRGEETQYF	TGTGCCAGCAGTTCATATAACAGGGGCGAAGAGACCCAGTACTTC
TRBD1	TRBV5-1	TRBJ1-1	many	CASSFQGQGGAEAFF	TGCGCCAGCAGCTTCCAAGGACAGGGAGGAGCTGAAGCTTTCTTT
-	TRBV23-1	TRBJ2-3	-	CATDRAVYVKYF	TGCGCCACCGATAGGGCCGTATACGTGAAGTATTTT
-	TRBV6-2/TRBV6-3	TRBJ1-6	once	CASSPFGTDSNSPLHF	TGTGCCAGCAGTCCATTTGGGACCGACTCCAATTCACCCCTCCACTTT
TRBD1	TRBV5-6	TRBJ2-2	few	CASSGPQGYTGELFF	TGTGCCAGCAGCGGGCCACAGGGGTACACCGGGGAGCTGTTTTTT
TRBD1	TRBV7-9	TRBJ2-7	-	CASSLWRTGKGDEQYF	TGTGCCAGCAGCTTATGGCGGACAGGAAAAGGCGACGAGCAGTACTTC
-	TRBV12-3/TRBV12-4	TRBJ1-4	-	CASTDGISNEKLFF	TGTGCCAGCACTGACGGGATCAGCAATGAAAAACTGTTTTTT
TRBD2	TRBV18	TRBJ2-1	few	CASSPTGLAGGNEQFF	TGTGCCAGCTCACCGACGGGGCTAGCGGGGGGCAATGAGCAGTTCTTC
-	TRBV7-9	TRBJ2-4	few	CASSLREGPSFDQYF	TGTGCCAGCAGCTTAAGGGAAGGGCCAAGTTTTGATCAGTACTTC
-	TRBV10-2	TRBJ1-3	few	CASSWGRGGNTIYF	TGCGCCAGCAGTTGGGGGCGAGGTGGAAACACCATATATTTT
-	TRBV6-2/TRBV6-3	TRBJ1-5	few	CASRPYPTGNQPQHF	TGTGCCAGCAGGCCCTACCCGACAGGAAATCAGCCCCAGCATTTT
TRBD1	TRBV5-5	TRBJ2-1	many	CASSLTGENEQFF	TGTGCCAGCAGCTTGACAGGGGAGAATGAGCAGTTCTTC
-	TRBV6-6	TRBJ1-2	-	CASSPPAGFYGYTF	TGTGCCAGCAGCCCACCCGCAGGGTTCTATGGCTACACCTTC
-	TRBV15	TRBJ2-3	few	CATSFEGRGGDTQYF	TGTGCCACCAGCTTTGAGGGCAGGGGGGGCGATACGCAGTATTTT
-	TRBV27	TRBJ1-1	few	CASSLWGWTEAFF	TGTGCCAGCAGTTTATGGGGTTGGACTGAAGCTTTCTTT
-	TRBV4-2	TRBJ2-7	many	CASSQWASAREQYF	TGTGCCAGCAGCCAATGGGCTAGCGCTCGGGAGCAGTACTTC
-	TRBV7-2	TRBJ2-5	-	CASSYDRETQYF	TGTGCCAGCAGTTATGATCGAGAGACCCAGTACTTC
TRBD1	TRBV15	TRBJ1-2	-	CATSSDRAYGYTF	TGTGCCACCAGCAGCGACAGGGCTTATGGCTACACCTTC